Below, 7 T cell receptor beta chains from the same sample are listed, as sequenced in a study of shared clonotypes between healthy human individuals. Sequenced by immunoSEQ multiplex PCR; TCRdb stores in-frame clones only, minus some. The sample consists of around 2,100,000 clones, roughly 94% of them appearing once. CD45RO-negative CD8 cells positively selected for CCR7 made up the naive population, which excluded terminally differentiated effector memory CD45RA+ cells. The sample was naive CD8+ T cells sorted from blood. The receptors originated from a man younger than 35 in good health.

V and J are TRBV5-1 and TRBJ1-2; D ambiguous. CDR1 SGHRS and CDR2 YFSETQ come from the germline V gene. Between the trimmed V and J ends, which lost 0 bases and 7 bases, there was a span of 10 bases. The CDR3 consists of 13 residues. The chain's CDR3 is CASSLGPASGYTF. For the CDR3, the DNA is TGCGCCAGCAGCTTGGGACCGGCGAGTGGCTACACCTTC.

The rearrangement joins TRBV7-8 to TRBJ2-7; TRBD2 matches 8 bases. V shed 1 base and J 3 bases; nucleotides not matched to a gene: 8. Germline V gene sequence: CDR1 SGHVS, CDR2 FQNEAQ. This CDR3 contains 16 residues. The CDR3 reads CASSLGASGPFYEQYF. For the CDR3, the DNA is TGTGCCAGCAGCTTAGGTGCTAGCGGGCCGTTCTACGAGCAGTACTTC.

V and J are TRBV7-8 and TRBJ2-1; 8 bases agree with TRBD2. The CDR3 sequence is 16 residues long. J was trimmed by 1 base and V by 6 bases; bases with no gene match: 8. Germline-derived CDR1 and CDR2 are SGHVS and FQNEAQ. Written as DNA, the CDR3 is TGTGCCAGCAGTCCTAGCGGGCAGTTGTCCTACAATGAGCAGTTCTTC. Its translation: CASSPSGQLSYNEQFF.

The chain joins TRBV6-6 to TRBJ2-5; 7 nucleotides match TRBD1. Germline trimming cut 0 bases from V and 2 bases from J; bases unmatched to any gene: 3. Germline V gene sequence: CDR1 MNHNY, CDR2 SVGAGI (reference sequence). The CDR3 is 15 amino acids. The CDR3 region has the DNA TGTGCCAGCAGTTACTCCCGGGACAGTCAAGAGACCCAGTACTTC. Translating it yields CASSYSRDSQETQYF.

This rearrangement joins TRBV5-4 to TRBJ1-1, with D unclear. The V gene lost 4 bases and the J gene lost 8 bases, with 12 bases spanning the gap. This CDR3 comprises 12 residues. Germline-derived CDR1 and CDR2 are SGHNT and YYREEE (reference sequence). The CDR3 bases are TGTGCCAGCAGCATGGACGGAGCCGAAGCTTTCTTT. Translating it yields CASSMDGAEAFF.

This clone was detected only once. The chain recombines TRBV30 with TRBJ2-1, with D perhaps matching TRBD2 (6 bases). Trimming stripped 3 bases from V and 10 bases from J, with 16 bases between. From germline, CDR1 is GTSNPN and CDR2 SVGIG (reference sequence). The CDR3 contains 13 residues. The CDR3 DNA is TGTGCCTGGAGCCGTTATCCGGGAGACGAGCAGTTCTTC. Encoded protein: CAWSRYPGDEQFF.

The chain has TRBV4-1 and TRBJ1-1; D might be TRBD1 (6 bases). V shed 0 bases and J shed 5 bases, with 13 bases lying between them. The germline V gene has CDR1 MGHRA and CDR2 YSYEKL. The CDR3 spans 15 residues. CDR3 DNA: TGCGCCAGCAGCCAAGACCCGACAGGTCGGACTGAAGCTTTCTTT. Translated: CASSQDPTGRTEAFF.